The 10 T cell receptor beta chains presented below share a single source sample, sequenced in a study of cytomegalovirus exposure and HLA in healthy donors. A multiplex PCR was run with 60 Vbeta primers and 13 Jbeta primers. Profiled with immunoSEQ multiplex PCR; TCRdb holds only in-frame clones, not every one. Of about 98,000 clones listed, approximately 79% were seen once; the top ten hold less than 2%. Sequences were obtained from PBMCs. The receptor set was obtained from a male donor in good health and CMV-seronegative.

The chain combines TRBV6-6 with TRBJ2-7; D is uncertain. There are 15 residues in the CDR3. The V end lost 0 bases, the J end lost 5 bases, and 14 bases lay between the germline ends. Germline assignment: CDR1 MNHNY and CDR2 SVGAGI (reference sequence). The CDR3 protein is CASSYSLRQAHEQYF. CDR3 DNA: TGTGCCAGCAGTTACTCGCTAAGGCAGGCCCACGAGCAGTACTTC.

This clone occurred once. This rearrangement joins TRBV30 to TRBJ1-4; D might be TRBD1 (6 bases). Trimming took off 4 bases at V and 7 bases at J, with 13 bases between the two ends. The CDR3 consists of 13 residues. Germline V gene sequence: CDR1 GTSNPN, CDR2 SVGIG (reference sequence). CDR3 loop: CAWTGTLGEKLFF. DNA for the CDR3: TGTGCCTGGACCGGGACACTTGGTGAAAAACTGTTTTTT.

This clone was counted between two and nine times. The CDR3 nucleotides read TGTGCCAGTAGTGCCGGGACTAGCGGGAGCAGGCCTTACGAGCAGTACTTC. It translates to CASSAGTSGSRPYEQYF. The V gene is TRBV19, the J gene TRBJ2-7; 14 nucleotides line up with TRBD2. This CDR3 contains 17 residues. The germline gives CDR1 LNHDA, CDR2 SQIVND (reference sequence). With V trimmed by 5 bases and J by 4 bases, 10 bases remained unmatched. Supplemented by reference TRBV19 and TRBJ2-7, the full variable domain reads DGGITQSPKYLFRKEGQNVTLSCEQNLNHDAMYWYRQDPGQGLRLIYYSQIVNDFQKGDIAEGYSVSREKKESFPLTVTSAQKNPTAFYLCASSAGTSGSRPYEQYFGPGTRLTVT.

This CDR3 reads CASSQDWTSGTSYEQYF. The DNA of the CDR3 is TGCGCCAGCAGCCAAGACTGGACTAGCGGTACCTCCTACGAGCAGTACTTC. The V and J genes are TRBV4-3 and TRBJ2-7; 10 nucleotides line up with TRBD2. The V and J ends lost 0 bases and 0 bases, in that order; junction bases with no gene match: 5. The CDR3 sequence is 17 residues long. CDR1 and CDR2 from the germline V gene are LGHNA and YSLEER.

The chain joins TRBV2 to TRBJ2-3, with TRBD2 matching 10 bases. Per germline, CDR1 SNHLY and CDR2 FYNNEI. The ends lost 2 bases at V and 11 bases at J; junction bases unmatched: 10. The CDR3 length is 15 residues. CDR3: CASSEILAGGYQQYF. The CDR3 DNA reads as TGTGCCAGCAGTGAAATATTAGCGGGAGGCTACCAGCAGTATTTT.

The CDR3 region is CASEDTGSGYGYTF. The CDR3 bases are TGTGCCAGCGAGGATACAGGGTCGGGCTATGGCTACACCTTC. The chain combines TRBV6-5 with TRBJ1-2; TRBD1 might be the D (6 bases). The CDR3 length is 14 residues. V dropped 8 bases and J dropped 4 bases, with 17 bases sitting between them. Germline loops: CDR1 MNHEY, CDR2 SVGAGI.

CDR3 loop: CASSYAGGLEGTQYF. In DNA, the CDR3 is TGTGCCAGCAGTTACGCAGGGGGCTTAGAGGGGACCCAGTACTTC. The rearrangement uses TRBV6-8 and TRBJ2-5; TRBD1 matches 8 bases. The CDR3 sequence is 15 residues long. The trim removed 2 bases at V and 7 bases at J, leaving 9 bases unmatched. CDR1 is MNHGY and CDR2 is SAAAGT in the germline V gene.

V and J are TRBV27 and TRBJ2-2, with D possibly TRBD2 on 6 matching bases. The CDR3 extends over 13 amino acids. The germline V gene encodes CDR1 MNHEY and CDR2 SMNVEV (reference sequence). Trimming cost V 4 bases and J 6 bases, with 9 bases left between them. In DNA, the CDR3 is TGTGCCAGCAGTTCGGGGGAGTCCGGGGAGCTGTTTTTT. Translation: CASSSGESGELFF.

CDR3 bases: TGCGCCAGCAGCTTAGGACAGGGGACACCCTACGAGCAGTACTTC. This sequence encodes CASSLGQGTPYEQYF. This chain uses TRBV5-1 with TRBJ2-7; 9 bases line up with TRBD1. The CDR3 consists of 15 residues. V shed 2 bases and J 2 bases; nucleotides not matched to a gene: 5. Germline V gives CDR1 SGHRS, CDR2 YFSETQ.

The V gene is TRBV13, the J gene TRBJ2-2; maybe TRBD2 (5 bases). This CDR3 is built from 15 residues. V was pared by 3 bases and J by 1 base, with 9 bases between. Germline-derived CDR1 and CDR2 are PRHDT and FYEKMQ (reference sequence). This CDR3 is CASSFDRGNTGELFF. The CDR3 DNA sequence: TGTGCCAGCAGCTTCGATCGGGGGAACACCGGGGAGCTGTTTTTT.